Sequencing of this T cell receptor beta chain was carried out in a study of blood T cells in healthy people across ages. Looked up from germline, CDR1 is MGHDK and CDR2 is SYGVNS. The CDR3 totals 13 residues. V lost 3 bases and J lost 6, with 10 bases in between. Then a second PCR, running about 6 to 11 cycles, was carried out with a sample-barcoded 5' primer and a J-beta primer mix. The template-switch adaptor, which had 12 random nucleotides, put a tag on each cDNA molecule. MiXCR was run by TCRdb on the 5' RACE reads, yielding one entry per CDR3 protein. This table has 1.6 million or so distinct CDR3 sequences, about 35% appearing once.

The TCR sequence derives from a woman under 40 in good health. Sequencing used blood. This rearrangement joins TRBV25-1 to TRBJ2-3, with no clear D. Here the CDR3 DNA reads TGTGCCAGCAGTGAGTTGGTGTGGGATACGCAGTATTTT. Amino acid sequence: CASSELVWDTQYF.